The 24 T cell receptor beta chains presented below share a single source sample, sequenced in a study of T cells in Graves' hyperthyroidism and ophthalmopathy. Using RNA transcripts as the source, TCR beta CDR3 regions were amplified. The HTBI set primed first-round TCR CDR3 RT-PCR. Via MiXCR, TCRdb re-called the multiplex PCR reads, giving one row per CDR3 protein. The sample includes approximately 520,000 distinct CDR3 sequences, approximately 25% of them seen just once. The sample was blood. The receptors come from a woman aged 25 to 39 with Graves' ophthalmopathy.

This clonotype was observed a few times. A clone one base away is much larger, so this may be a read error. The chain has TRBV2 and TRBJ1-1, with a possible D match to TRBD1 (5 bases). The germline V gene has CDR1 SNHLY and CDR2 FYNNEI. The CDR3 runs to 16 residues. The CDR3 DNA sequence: TGTGCCAGCAATGATGGTCCGGGGGTGGGGAACACTGAAGCTTGCTTT. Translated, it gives CASNDGPGVGNTEACF. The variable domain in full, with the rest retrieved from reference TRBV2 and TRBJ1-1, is EPEVTQTPSHQVTQMGQEVILRCVPISNHLYFYWYRQILGQKVEFLVSFYNNEISEKSEIFDDQFSVERPDGSNFTLKIRSTKLEDSAMYFCASNDGPGVGNTEACFGQGTRLTVV.

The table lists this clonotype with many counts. CDR3 nucleotide sequence: TGCGCCAGCGTAGACCCAGGGTCCGGGGCCAACGTCCTGACTTTC. It is translated as CASVDPGSGANVLTF. This rearrangement joins TRBV5-1 to TRBJ2-6; TRBD1 is a possible D gene (5 bases). Trimming left V 7 bases short and J 4 bases short, with 15 bases between. This CDR3 spans 15 amino acids. Germline lookup yields CDR1 SGHRS and CDR2 YFSETQ.

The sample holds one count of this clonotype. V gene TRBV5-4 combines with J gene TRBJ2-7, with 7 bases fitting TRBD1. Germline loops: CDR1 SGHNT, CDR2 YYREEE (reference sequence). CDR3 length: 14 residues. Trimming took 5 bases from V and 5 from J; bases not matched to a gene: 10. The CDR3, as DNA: TGTGCCAGCAGGAGCCGGGACAGAGCCGACGAGCAGTACTTC. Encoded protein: CASRSRDRADEQYF.

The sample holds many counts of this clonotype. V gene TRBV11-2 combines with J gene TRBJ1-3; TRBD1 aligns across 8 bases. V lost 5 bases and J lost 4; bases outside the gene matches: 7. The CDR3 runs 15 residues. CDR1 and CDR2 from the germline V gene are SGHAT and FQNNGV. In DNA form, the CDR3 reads TGTGCCAGCAGCCCAGGGGGCGCGACGGGAAACACCATATATTTT. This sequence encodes CASSPGGATGNTIYF.

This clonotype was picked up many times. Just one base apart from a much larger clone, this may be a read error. The CDR3 region is CAWSVKETQYF. DNA of the CDR3: TGTGCCTGGAGTGTTAAAGAGACCCAGTACTTC. This chain uses TRBV30 with TRBJ2-5; D remains ambiguous. Trimming stripped 0 bases from V and 3 bases from J, with 2 bases between. The length of the CDR3 is 11 residues. Germline V gene sequence: CDR1 GTSNPN, CDR2 SVGIG (reference sequence).

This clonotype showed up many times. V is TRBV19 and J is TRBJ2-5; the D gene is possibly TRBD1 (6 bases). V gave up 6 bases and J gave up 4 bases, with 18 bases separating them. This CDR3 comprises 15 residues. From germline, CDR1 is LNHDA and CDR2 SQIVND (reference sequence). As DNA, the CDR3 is TGTGCCAGTAGGAGCGCTGGGGGCCAGGCAGAGACCCAGTACTTC. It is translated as CASRSAGGQAETQYF. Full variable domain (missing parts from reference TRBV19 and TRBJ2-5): DGGITQSPKYLFRKEGQNVTLSCEQNLNHDAMYWYRQDPGQGLRLIYYSQIVNDFQKGDIAEGYSVSREKKESFPLTVTSAQKNPTAFYLCASRSAGGQAETQYFGPGTRLLVL.

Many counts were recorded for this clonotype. The CDR3 region is CSARDRRGETEAFF. The CDR3 DNA reads as TGCAGTGCTAGAGACAGGCGAGGTGAGACTGAAGCTTTCTTT. The rearrangement uses TRBV20-1 and TRBJ1-1; D not certain. The CDR3 is 14 residues long. Germline V lookup: CDR1 DFQATT, CDR2 SNEGSKA (reference sequence). Trimming took off 0 bases at V and 5 bases at J, with 13 bases between the two ends.

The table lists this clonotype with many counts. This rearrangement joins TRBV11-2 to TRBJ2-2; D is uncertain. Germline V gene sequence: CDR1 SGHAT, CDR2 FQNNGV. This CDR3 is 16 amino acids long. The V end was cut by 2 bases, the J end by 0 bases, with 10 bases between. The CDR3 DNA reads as TGTGCCAGCAGCTTACTCTGGGAAACGAACACCGGGGAGCTGTTTTTT. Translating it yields CASSLLWETNTGELFF. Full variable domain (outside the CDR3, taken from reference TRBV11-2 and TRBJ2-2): EAGVAQSPRYKIIEKRQSVAFWCNPISGHATLYWYQQILGQGPKLLIQFQNNGVVDDSQLPKDRFSAERLKGVDSTLKIQPAKLEDSAVYLCASSLLWETNTGELFFGEGSRLTVL.

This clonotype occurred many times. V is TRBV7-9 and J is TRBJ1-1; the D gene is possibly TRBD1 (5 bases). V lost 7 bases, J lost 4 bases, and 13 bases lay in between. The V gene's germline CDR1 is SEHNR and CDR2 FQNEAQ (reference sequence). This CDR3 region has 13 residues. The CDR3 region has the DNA TGTGCCAGCACCGAAGGGGTATTCACTGAAGCTTTCTTT. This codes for CASTEGVFTEAFF.

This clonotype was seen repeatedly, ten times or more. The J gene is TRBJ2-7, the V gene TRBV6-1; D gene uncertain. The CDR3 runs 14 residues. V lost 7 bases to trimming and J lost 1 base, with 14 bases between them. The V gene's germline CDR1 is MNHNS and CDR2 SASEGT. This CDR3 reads CASIPHDGSYEQYF. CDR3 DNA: TGTGCCAGCATCCCCCACGACGGGTCCTACGAGCAGTACTTC.

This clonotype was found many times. The CDR3 sequence is CASSIGRGETQYF. CDR3 coding DNA: TGTGCCAGTAGTATAGGACGAGGGGAGACCCAGTACTTC. V is TRBV19 and J is TRBJ2-5; tentatively, D is TRBD2 (5 bases). This CDR3 has 13 amino acids. V lost 1 base to trimming and J lost 5 bases, with 8 bases between them. The germline V gene encodes CDR1 LNHDA and CDR2 SQIVND (reference sequence).

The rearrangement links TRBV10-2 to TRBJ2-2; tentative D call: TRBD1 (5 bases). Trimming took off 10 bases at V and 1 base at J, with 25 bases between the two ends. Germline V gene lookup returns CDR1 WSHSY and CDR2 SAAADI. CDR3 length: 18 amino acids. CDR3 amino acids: CATEEIRDGRVNTGELFF. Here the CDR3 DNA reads TGCGCCACCGAGGAAATCAGGGATGGACGGGTGAACACCGGGGAGCTGTTTTTT.

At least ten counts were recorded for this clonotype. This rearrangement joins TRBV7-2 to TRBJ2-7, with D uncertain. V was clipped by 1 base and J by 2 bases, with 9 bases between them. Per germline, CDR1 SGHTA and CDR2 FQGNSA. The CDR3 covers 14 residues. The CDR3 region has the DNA TGTGCCAGCAGCTTAGTAGAGGCGCCCTACGAGCAGTACTTC. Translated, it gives CASSLVEAPYEQYF.

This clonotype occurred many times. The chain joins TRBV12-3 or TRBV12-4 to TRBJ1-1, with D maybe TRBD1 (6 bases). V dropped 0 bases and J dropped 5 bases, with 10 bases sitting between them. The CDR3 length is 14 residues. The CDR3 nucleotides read TGTGCCAGCAGTTTAGCGCAGGGGAAAACTGAAGCTTTCTTT. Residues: CASSLAQGKTEAFF.

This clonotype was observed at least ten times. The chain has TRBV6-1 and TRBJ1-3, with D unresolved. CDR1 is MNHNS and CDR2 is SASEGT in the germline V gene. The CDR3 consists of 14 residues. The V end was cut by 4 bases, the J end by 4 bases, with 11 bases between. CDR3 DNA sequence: TGTGCCAGCAGTGGGTCGGCGGCAGGAAACACCATATATTTT. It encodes CASSGSAAGNTIYF.

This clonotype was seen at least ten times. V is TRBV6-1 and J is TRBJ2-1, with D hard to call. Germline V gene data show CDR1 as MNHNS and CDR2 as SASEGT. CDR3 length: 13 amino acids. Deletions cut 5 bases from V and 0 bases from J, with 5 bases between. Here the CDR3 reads CASSLSSYNEQFF. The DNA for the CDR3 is TGTGCCAGCAGTCTAAGCTCCTACAATGAGCAGTTCTTC.

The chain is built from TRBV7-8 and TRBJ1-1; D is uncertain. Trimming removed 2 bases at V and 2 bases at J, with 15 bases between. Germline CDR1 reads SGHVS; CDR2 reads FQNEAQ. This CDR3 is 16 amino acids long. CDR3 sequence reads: CASSLNVGRGNTEAFF. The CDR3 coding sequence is TGTGCCAGCAGCTTAAACGTAGGACGGGGAAACACTGAAGCTTTCTTT.

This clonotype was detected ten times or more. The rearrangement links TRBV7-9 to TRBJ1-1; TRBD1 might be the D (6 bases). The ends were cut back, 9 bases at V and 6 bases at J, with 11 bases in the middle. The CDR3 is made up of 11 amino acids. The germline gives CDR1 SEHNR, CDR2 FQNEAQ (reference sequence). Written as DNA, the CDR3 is TGTGCCAGTACAGGGTCTCCTGAAGCTTTCTTT. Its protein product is CASTGSPEAFF.

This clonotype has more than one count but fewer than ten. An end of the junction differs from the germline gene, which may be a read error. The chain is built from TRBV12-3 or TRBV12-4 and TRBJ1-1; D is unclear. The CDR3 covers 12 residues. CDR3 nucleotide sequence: TGTGCCAGCAGTCCCCCGAGCACTGGAGCTTTCTTT. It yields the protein CASSPPSTGAFF.

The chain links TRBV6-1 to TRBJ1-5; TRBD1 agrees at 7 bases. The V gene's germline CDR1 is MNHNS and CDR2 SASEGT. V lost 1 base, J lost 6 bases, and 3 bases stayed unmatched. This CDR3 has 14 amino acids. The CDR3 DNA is TGTGCCAGCAGTGAAGGACAGGGTAGTCAGCCCCAGCATTTT. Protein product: CASSEGQGSQPQHF.

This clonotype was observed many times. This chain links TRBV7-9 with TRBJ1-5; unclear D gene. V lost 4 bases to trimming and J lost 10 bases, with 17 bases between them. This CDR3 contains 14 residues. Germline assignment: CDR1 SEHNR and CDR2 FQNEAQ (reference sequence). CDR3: CASSSGASNQPQHF. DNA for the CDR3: TGTGCCAGCAGCTCTGGCGCCTCCAACCAACCCCAGCATTTT. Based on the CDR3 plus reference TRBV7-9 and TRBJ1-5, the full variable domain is DTGVSQNPRHKITKRGQNVTFRCDPISEHNRLYWYRQTLGQGPEFLTYFQNEAQLEKSRLLSDRFSAERPKGSFSTLEIQRTEQGDSAMYLCASSSGASNQPQHFGDGTRLSIL.

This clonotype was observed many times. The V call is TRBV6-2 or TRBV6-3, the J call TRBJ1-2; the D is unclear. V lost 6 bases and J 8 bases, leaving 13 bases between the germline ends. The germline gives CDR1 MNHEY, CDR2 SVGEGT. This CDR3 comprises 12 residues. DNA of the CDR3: TGTGCCAGCAGCCGCGAGGGATTAGGCTACACCTTC. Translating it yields CASSREGLGYTF.

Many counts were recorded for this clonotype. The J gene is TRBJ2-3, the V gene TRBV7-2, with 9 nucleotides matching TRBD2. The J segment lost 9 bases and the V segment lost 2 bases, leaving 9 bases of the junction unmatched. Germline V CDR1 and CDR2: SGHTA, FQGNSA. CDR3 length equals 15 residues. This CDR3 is CASSLSSGDGGTQYF. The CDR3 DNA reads TGTGCCAGCAGCTTATCTAGCGGGGACGGGGGGACGCAGTATTTT.

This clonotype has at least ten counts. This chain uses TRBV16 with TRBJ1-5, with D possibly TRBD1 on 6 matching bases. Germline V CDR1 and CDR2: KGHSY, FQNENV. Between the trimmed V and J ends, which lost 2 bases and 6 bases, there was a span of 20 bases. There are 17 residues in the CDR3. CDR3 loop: CASSQHREGGDGQPQHF. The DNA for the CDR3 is TGTGCCAGCAGCCAACACAGGGAAGGAGGGGACGGTCAGCCCCAGCATTTT.